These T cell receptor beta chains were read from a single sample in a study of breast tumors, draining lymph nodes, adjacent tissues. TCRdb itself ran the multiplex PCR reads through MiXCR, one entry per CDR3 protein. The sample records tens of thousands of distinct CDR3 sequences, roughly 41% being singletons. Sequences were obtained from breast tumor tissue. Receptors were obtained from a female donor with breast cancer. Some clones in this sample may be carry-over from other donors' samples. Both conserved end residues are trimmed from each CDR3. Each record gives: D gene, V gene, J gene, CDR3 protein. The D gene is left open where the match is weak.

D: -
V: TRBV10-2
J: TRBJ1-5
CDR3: ASSEGVGVSNQPQH

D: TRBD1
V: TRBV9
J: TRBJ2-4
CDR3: ASSPQGAQNIQS

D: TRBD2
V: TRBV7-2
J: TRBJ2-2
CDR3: ANSLLASGRGTGELF

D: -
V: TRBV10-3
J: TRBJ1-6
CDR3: AISWTAPYNSPLH

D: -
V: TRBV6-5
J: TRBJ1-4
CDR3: ASRPGRLKGNNEKLF

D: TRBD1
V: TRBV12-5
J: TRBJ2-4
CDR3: ASGSGQGARAKNIQY

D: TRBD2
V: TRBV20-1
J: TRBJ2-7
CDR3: SARSSGSRSYEQY

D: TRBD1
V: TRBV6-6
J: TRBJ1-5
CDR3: ASSDRVRQPQH

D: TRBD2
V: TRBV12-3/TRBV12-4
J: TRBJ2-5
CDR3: ASSLATTSGQETQY

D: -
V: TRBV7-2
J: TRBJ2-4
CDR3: ASSSDAAKNIQY

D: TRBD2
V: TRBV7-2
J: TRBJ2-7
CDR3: ASSGGLAGVQEQY

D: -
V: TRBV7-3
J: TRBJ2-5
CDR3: ASSFRSGQNGETQY

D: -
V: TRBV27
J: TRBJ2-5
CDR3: ASRGRGEVETQY

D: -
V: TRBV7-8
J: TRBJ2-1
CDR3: ASSLDRENEQF

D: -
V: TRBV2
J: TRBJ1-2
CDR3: ASSSLGVAYGYT

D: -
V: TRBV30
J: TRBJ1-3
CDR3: AWSPGPSSGNTIY

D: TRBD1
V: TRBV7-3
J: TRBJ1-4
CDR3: ASSQQGGREKLF

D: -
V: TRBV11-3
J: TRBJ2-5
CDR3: ASSLGVGRTATQY

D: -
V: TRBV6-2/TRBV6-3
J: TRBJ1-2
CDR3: ASSPRQSNGYT

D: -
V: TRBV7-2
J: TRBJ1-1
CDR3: ASSLASEGTEAF

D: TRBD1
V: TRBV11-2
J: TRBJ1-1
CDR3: ASRPDRRGTAAF

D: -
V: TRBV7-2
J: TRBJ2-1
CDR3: ASSRSLSEGGF

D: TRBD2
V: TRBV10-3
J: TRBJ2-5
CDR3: AISVRAGGMETQY

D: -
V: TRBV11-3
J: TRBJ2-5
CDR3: ASSSRRETQY

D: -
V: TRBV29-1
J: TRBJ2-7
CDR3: SVGVSGSYEQY

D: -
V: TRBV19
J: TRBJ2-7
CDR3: ASSIRGGAYEQY

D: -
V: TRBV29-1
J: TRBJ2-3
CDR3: SAEPRGRGSDTQY

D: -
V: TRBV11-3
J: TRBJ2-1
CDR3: ASSGKGYREQF

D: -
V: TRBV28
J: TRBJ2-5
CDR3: ASSLVEGGRETQY

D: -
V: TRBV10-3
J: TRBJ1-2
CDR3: AISESSNYGYT

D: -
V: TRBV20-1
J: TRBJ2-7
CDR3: SASARNEQY

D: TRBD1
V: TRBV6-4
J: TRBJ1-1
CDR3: ASSPAGGATEAF